The clone carrying this TCR beta chain was counted ten times or more. Its antigen is undetermined. The data were taken from a study of T cell repertoires in cytomegalovirus infection. Study findings and constraints: Using cumulative public TCR beta family frequency, the authors identified those who carried CMV together with the relevant HLA. In two of eight donors, the top clonotype was HLA-C-restricted CMV-specific.

Using its own MiXCR run on the reads, TCRdb lists one record per CDR3 protein. This repertoire shows approximately 250,000 distinct CDR3 sequences, roughly 6.5% found once; its top ten account for around 6.5%. Losses at the gene ends were 4 bases for V and 2 bases for J; bases not matched to a gene: 12. CDR1 and CDR2 (germline): SGHVS, FNYEAQ. The CDR3 sequence is 17 residues long. Sequenced sample: PBMCs. This TCR derives from a human donor in good health (CMV status not recorded). Some clones in this sample may be carry-over from other donors' samples. The chain has TRBV7-6 and TRBJ2-3; 7 bases align to TRBD1. In DNA, the CDR3 is TGTGCCAGCAGCTCAGGCCGGGACAGCAGCTTCACAGATACGCAGTATTTT. Its protein product is CASSSGRDSSFTDTQYF.